This TCR beta chain is drawn from a study of long-term antiretroviral therapy in people with HIV. Note on this clone: Antigen unknown.

Study-wide findings and caveats: Relative to control repertoires, HIV repertoires exhibited narrower CDR3 length ranges. Patients on ART gained diversity, which nonetheless stayed below transplant donor controls.

From each donor, at least one pre-ART PBMC sample and at least two post-ART PBMC samples were obtained. Among participants with HIV, every one received treatment in the United States. Germline values: CDR1 SEHNR, CDR2 FQNEAQ (reference sequence). The V gene lost 6 bases and the J gene lost 2 bases, with 18 bases spanning the gap. This CDR3 is 16 amino acids long. immunoSEQ v3.0 was run at survey level. Sequencing used immunoSEQ multiplex PCR; TCRdb keeps in-frame clones, though not all of them. Of 29,000 or so clones listed, approximately 95% were seen once; the top ten hold over 7%. Sequenced material: unsorted PBMCs, taken 5.3 years after starting antiretroviral therapy. The rearrangement links TRBV7-9 to TRBJ2-3, with D maybe TRBD1 (6 bases). The TCR comes from a man between 25 and 39 years old with HIV. CDR3 nucleotide sequence: TGTGCCAGCAGTAACCCCGGGACAAGGAACACAGATACGCAGTATTTT. It encodes CASSNPGTRNTDTQYF.